This TCR beta chain was captured by sequencing in a study of vaccination and CD4 T cells after COVID-19. Across the study: Six males and four females, two Hispanic, made up the convalescents. The authors gave control cultures a CEFX pool, an HIV-1 Nef pool, or no peptide.

Trimming stripped 1 base from V and 11 bases from J, with 12 bases between. The CDR3 totals 13 residues. CDR1 and CDR2 (germline): LNHDA, SQIVND (reference sequence). Scientists ran DNA taken from cultured CD4+ T cells through the Oncomine TCR Beta short-read assay for sequencing. TCRdb fed the PCR reads into MiXCR, producing one record per CDR3 protein. The table has around 20,000 distinct CDR3 sequences, about half seen once; the top ten hold roughly 10%. The sample's treatment: approximately nine-day PBMC culture with coronavirus spike peptide pools or control peptides (ViraFEST assay). Overall study findings and caveats: In convalescent patients, 304 of 307 vaccine-specific clones were mono-reactive for SARS-CoV-2 spike. Looking at convalescent patients, a median around 83% of reactive clones were present only post-vaccination.

For this clonotype: Its matching antigen is unknown.

V gene TRBV19 combines with J gene TRBJ1-5, with D perhaps matching TRBD1 (6 bases). Sequencing was performed on CD4+ T cells from blood, cultured in vitro, taken before SARS-CoV-2 vaccination. The TCR was taken from a human donor who had recovered from COVID-19. For the CDR3, the DNA is TGTGCCAGTAGTATAGCGGGGGCAGGGGCCCAGCATTTT. Its translation: CASSIAGAGAQHF.